This TCR beta chain derives from a study of cytomegalovirus exposure and HLA in healthy donors. Broader study findings: A later analysis linked a missense DCLRE1C variant to TCR beta V- and J-gene trimming. In a later analysis, 17,000 or so TCR beta sequences were associated with HLA alleles at 0.05 false discovery rate.

Healthy people donating bone marrow made up the donors. Use of 60 Vbeta and 13 Jbeta primers characterized the PCR. In the authors' methods: Approximately 78 million unique TCR beta chains, about 11 million of them shared, were counted by a later analysis. Assay: immunoSEQ multiplex PCR; the TCRdb copy retains only in-frame clones and omits some. Clonal size and the V and J genes are those of that table, whereas D and trimming came from the DNA. This listing includes fewer than 250,000 clones. CDR3 length: 14 amino acids. With 6 bases clipped from V and 3 bases from J, the junction kept 5 bases outside the gene matches. CDR1 MGHDK and CDR2 SYGVNS come from the germline V gene. As concerns this clone: The antigen remains undetermined.

The clonotype was recovered from a woman aged 25-40 years in good health and CMV-seropositive. The chain uses TRBV25-1 and TRBJ2-7; TRBD2 matches 10 bases. The material sequenced was PBMCs. The chain's CDR3 is CASSLTSGFYEQYF. The CDR3 DNA is TGTGCCAGCAGCCTGACTAGCGGGTTCTACGAGCAGTACTTC.